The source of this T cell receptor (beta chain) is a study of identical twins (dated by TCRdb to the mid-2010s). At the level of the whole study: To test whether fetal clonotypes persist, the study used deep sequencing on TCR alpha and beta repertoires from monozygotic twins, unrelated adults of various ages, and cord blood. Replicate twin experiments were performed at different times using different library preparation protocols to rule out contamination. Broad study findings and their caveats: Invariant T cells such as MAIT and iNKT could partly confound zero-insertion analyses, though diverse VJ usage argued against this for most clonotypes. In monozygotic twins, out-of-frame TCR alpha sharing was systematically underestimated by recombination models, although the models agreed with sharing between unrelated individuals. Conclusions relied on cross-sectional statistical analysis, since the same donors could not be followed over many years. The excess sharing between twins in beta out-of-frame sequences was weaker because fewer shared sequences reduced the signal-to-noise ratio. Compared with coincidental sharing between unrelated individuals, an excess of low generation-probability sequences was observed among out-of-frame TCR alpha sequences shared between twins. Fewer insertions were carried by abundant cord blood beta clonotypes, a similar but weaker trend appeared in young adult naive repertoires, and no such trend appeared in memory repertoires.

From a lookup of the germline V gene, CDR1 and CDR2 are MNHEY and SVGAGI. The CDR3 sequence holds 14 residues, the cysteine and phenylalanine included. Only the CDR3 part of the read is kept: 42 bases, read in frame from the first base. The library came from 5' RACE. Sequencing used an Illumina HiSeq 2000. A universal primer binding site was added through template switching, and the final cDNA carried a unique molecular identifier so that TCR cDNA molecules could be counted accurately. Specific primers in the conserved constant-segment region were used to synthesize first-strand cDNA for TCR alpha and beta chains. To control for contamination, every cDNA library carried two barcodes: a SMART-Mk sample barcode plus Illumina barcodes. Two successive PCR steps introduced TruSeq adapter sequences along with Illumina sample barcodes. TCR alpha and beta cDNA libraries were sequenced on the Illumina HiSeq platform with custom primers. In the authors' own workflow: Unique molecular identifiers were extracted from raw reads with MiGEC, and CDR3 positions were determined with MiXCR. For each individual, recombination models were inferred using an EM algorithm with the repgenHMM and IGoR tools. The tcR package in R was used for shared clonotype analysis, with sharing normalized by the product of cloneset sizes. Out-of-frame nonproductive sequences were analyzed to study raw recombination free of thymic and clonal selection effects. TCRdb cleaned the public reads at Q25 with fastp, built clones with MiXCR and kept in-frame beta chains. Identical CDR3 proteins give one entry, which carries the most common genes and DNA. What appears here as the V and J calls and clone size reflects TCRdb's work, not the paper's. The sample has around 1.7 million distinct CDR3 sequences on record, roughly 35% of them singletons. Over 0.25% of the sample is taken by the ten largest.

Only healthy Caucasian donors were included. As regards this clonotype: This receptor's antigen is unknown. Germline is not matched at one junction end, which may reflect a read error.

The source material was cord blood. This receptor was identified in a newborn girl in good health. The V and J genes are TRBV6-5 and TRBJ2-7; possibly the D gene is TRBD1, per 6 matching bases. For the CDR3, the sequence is CACSYQGTTYEQYF. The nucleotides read TGTGCCTGCAGTTACCAGGGGACAACCTACGAGCAGTACTTC.